The rows below give T cell receptor beta chains drawn from one sample of a study of vaccination effects on CD4 cells after COVID-19. Their antigen targets remain unknown. Assay used: immunoSEQ multiplex PCR; TCRdb lists only in-frame clones, some missing. The sample has about 20,000 clones, roughly 78% seen once. Sample: CD4+ T cells from PBMCs cultured with HCoV-NL63 spike peptides, taken before COVID-19 vaccination. The receptors come from a human donor who received a COVID-19 vaccine. The CDR3 runs from the conserved cysteine through the conserved F or W. D genes are given only for firm matches. The size field is filled for only some rows; it gives once, few, many or a size class.

few	.	TRBV5-8	TRBJ2-2	TGTGCCAGCAGCCCAGGACAGAACACCGGGGAGCTGTTTTTT	CASSPGQNTGELFF
.	TRBD2	TRBV6-1	TRBJ2-5	TGTGCCAGCAGTGAAGGAAAAGGGACTAGCGGGGAAGAGACCCAGTACTTC	CASSEGKGTSGEETQYF
once	.	TRBV10-3	TRBJ2-7	TGTGCCATCAGTGAGTCCCCCAGGACCCCCGGCGAGCAGTACTTC	CAISESPRTPGEQYF
.	TRBD2	TRBV5-4	TRBJ2-5	TGTGCCAGCAGCAGGGGACTAGCGGGAGGTCAAGAGACCCAGTACTTC	CASSRGLAGGQETQYF
.	TRBD2	TRBV4-1	TRBJ2-7	TGCGCCAGCAGCCAAGCTGATCTGGGACTAGCGGATTACGAGCAGTACTTC	CASSQADLGLADYEQYF
.	TRBD2	TRBV5-6	TRBJ2-2	TGTGCCAGCAGCTTGGCTTTGGGACTAGCGGGATTCACCGGGGAGCTGTTTTTT	CASSLALGLAGFTGELFF
.	TRBD1	TRBV6-5	TRBJ2-7	TGTGCCAGCAGTTGGACCCCAGGGACAGGGGCTCGGGAGCAGTACTTC	CASSWTPGTGAREQYF
.	.	TRBV4-1	TRBJ1-1	TGCGCCAGCAGCCAAGGAAGGGGACGGAAAAACTACATGAACACTGAAGCTTTCTTT	CASSQGRGRKNYMNTEAFF
few	.	TRBV6-6	TRBJ1-3	TGTGCCAGCAGTTACCCGGATCTCTCTGGAAACACCATATATTTT	CASSYPDLSGNTIYF
.	TRBD2	TRBV15	TRBJ2-1	TGTGCCACCAGCAGAGATCGGCGGGAGAGTTACTACAATGAGCAGTTCTTC	CATSRDRRESYYNEQFF
.	.	TRBV11-3	TRBJ1-1	TGTGCCAGCAGCCCAACGGCGAACACTGAAGCTTTCTTT	CASSPTANTEAFF
.	.	TRBV4-2	TRBJ2-7	TGTGCCAGCAGCCTTCAGGGCAGCGTCCGCTACGAGCAGTACTTC	CASSLQGSVRYEQYF
few	TRBD2	TRBV5-1	TRBJ2-5	TGCGCCAGCAGCTTCAACAGTAATAGCGGGGCGTACCAAGAGACCCAGTACTTC	CASSFNSNSGAYQETQYF
.	.	TRBV6-2/TRBV6-3	TRBJ2-7	TGTGCCAGCAGTCACCTAAACTACGAGCAGTACTTC	CASSHLNYEQYF
few	TRBD1	TRBV11-3	TRBJ2-1	TGTGCCAGCAGTACCGGGACAGGGGATTCCAGCTCCTACAATGAGCAGTTCTTC	CASSTGTGDSSSYNEQFF
.	TRBD2	TRBV3-1/TRBV3-2	TRBJ2-1	TGTGCCAGCAGCCCACCTGCGGGTAGCGGGAGGGTTTCCTACAATGAGCAGTTCTTC	CASSPPAGSGRVSYNEQFF
.	TRBD2	TRBV3-1/TRBV3-2	TRBJ2-7	TGTGCCAGCAGCGATGCTGGGACTAGCGGGAGGGAGCAGTACTTC	CASSDAGTSGREQYF
.	.	TRBV13	TRBJ2-7	TGTGCCAGCAGCTTAGGACCCCGAAGGGAGCAGTACTTC	CASSLGPRREQYF
.	.	TRBV5-1	TRBJ2-5	TGCGCCAGCAGCATGGGACATGTGGAGACCCAGTACTTC	CASSMGHVETQYF
.	.	TRBV6-5	TRBJ1-6	TGTGCCAGCAAAGGGCCCCCGGACAGAAATTCACCCCTCCACTTT	CASKGPPDRNSPLHF
.	.	TRBV2	TRBJ2-6	TGTGCCAGCAGTGCCGGGGCCAACGTCCTGACTTTC	CASSAGANVLTF
.	.	TRBV6-5	TRBJ2-1	TGTGCCAGCAGTTCAAGGGGTGAGCAGTTCTTC	CASSSRGEQFF
.	TRBD2	TRBV25-1	TRBJ2-1	TGTGCCAGCAGTGAATCCCCGGGGGGGACTAGCGGGGAGGAGCAGTTCTTC	CASSESPGGTSGEEQFF
.	TRBD1	TRBV18	TRBJ2-1	TGTGCCAGCTCTTCAAAAGCCCCGGGACAGGGGGCCAACAATGAGCAGTTCTTC	CASSSKAPGQGANNEQFF
once	.	TRBV5-5	TRBJ2-7	TGTGCCAGCAGCTTGGTTGGGCAGGGAAGCTCCTACGAGCAGTACTTC	CASSLVGQGSSYEQYF
.	TRBD2	TRBV2	TRBJ2-5	TGTGCCAGCAGTGACCGTAGCGGGAGGGGGGAGACCCAGTACTTC	CASSDRSGRGETQYF
few	TRBD1	TRBV5-1	TRBJ2-3	TGCGCCAGCATCCTCGGACAGGGTGCAACAGATACGCAGTATTTT	CASILGQGATDTQYF
.	.	TRBV30	TRBJ2-2	TGTGCCTGGAGTGTACTGGGCCGAGGGACCGGGGAGCTGTTTTTT	CAWSVLGRGTGELFF
.	.	TRBV7-9	TRBJ1-5	TGTGCCAGCAGCTTAGCAGGGAGTGGCAATCAGCCCCAGCATTTT	CASSLAGSGNQPQHF
few	TRBD2	TRBV15	TRBJ2-3	TGTGCCACCAGCAGAGAGCTAGCGGGTCCCCGAGCAGATACGCAGTATTTT	CATSRELAGPRADTQYF
once	.	TRBV29-1	TRBJ1-1	TGCAGCGTTGGGCCAGGAGACGAAGCTTTCTTT	CSVGPGDEAFF
.	TRBD1	TRBV2	TRBJ2-5	TGTGCCAGCACATGGGAAGGGACAGGGATAGAGACCCAGTACTTC	CASTWEGTGIETQYF
few	.	TRBV3-1/TRBV3-2	TRBJ2-2	TGTGCCAGCAGCGTACGACTCTCGGGGGCGGAAAGACACGGGGAGCTGTTTTTT	CASSVRLSGAERHGELFF
.	.	TRBV5-1	TRBJ2-3	TGCGCCAGCAGCTATCAACGCACAGATACGCAGTATTTT	CASSYQRTDTQYF
.	TRBD1	TRBV5-4	TRBJ2-1	TGTGCCAGCAGCCCCCGGGACAGGGGGCGCGAGCAGTTCTTC	CASSPRDRGREQFF
.	.	TRBV5-1	TRBJ1-4	TGCGCCAGCAGCTTGGTCGCGGGGCCCACTAATGAAAAACTGTTTTTT	CASSLVAGPTNEKLFF
.	TRBD1	TRBV3-1/TRBV3-2	TRBJ1-4	TGTGCCAGCAGCCTGGGACAGGGCGGGGGTGAAAAACTGTTTTTT	CASSLGQGGGEKLFF
.	.	TRBV5-1	TRBJ1-1	TGCGCCAGCAGCTTGGGAGAGGGGGAGAACACTGAAGCTTTCTTT	CASSLGEGENTEAFF
.	TRBD1	TRBV6-1	TRBJ2-7	TGTGCCAGCAGGGAAGACAGGGTAGGATACGAGCAGTACTTC	CASREDRVGYEQYF
.	.	TRBV2	TRBJ2-3	TGTGCCAGCAGTCAAGAGGCTAACCCCCCCACAGATACGCAGTATTTT	CASSQEANPPTDTQYF